These T cell receptor beta chains were read from a single sample in a study of regulatory T cells in long-lasting Graves disease. TCRdb processed the multiplex PCR reads anew with MiXCR; each CDR3 protein has one entry. Of fewer than 450,000 distinct CDR3 sequences in the sample, 23% were seen once. Sequencing was performed on peripheral blood mononuclear cells (PBMCs), taken when the disease was refractory, from a patient treated with antithyroid drugs. Receptors were obtained from a female donor with Graves disease. The CDR3 runs from the conserved cysteine through the conserved F or W. A D gene is named only where the DNA matches it firmly. Clone size is given for some rows only: seen once, a few or many times, or a class if the clone is expanded.

d_gene	abundance	v_gene	j_gene	CDR3nt	CDR3aa
-	few	TRBV15	TRBJ2-7	TGTGCCACCAGCAGAGTTGGGGACCGAACCTACGAGCAGTACTTC	CATSRVGDRTYEQYF
TRBD2	-	TRBV6-1	TRBJ2-7	TGTGCCAGCATCCACCCGGCTAGCGGGAACTACGAGCAGTACTTC	CASIHPASGNYEQYF
-	-	TRBV7-9	TRBJ1-2	TGTGCCAGCAGCCCCGGCGGTGGCAGCTTAAGCTATGGCTACACCTTC	CASSPGGGSLSYGYTF
-	-	TRBV18	TRBJ2-7	TGTGCCAGCTCACCTCACAGGGAAATTTTCTCCGAGCAGTACTTC	CASSPHREIFSEQYF
TRBD2	many	TRBV11-2	TRBJ2-5	TGTGCCAGCAGCTCTTTAGCGGGGAGCCATGAGACCCAGTACTTC	CASSSLAGSHETQYF
TRBD2	many	TRBV20-1	TRBJ2-7	TGCAGTGCTAGAGATGCGGGGACTAGCGGCTCGACGCAGTACTTC	CSARDAGTSGSTQYF
TRBD2	-	TRBV7-9	TRBJ2-7	TGTGCCAGCAGCTCATCGGGACTATCAATGGGGGAGCAGTACTTC	CASSSSGLSMGEQYF
-	many	TRBV11-2	TRBJ1-2	TGTGCCAGCATGCTAGGGGATTATGGCTACACCTTC	CASMLGDYGYTF
-	many	TRBV28	TRBJ1-2	TGTGCCAGCAGTTTTTTCTCCCTGGATGGCTACACCTTC	CASSFFSLDGYTF
-	few	TRBV25-1	TRBJ1-2	TGTGCCAGCAGTGACAATGCGGGTACCCATGGCTACACCTTC	CASSDNAGTHGYTF
-	few	TRBV28	TRBJ1-3	TGTGCCAGCAGTTACACCCAGGGTACTGGAAACACCATATATTTT	CASSYTQGTGNTIYF
TRBD1	few	TRBV7-2	TRBJ1-6	TGTGCCAGCAGCCAAGGGACAGTAGGAAATTCACCCCTCCACTTT	CASSQGTVGNSPLHF
-	many	TRBV18	TRBJ2-2	TGTGCCAGCTCACCGAATAGGGAGCTGTTTTTT	CASSPNRELFF
-	-	TRBV12-3/TRBV12-4	TRBJ2-2	TGTGCCAGCAGTTCCAGGGGTCACGGGGAGCTGTTTTTT	CASSSRGHGELFF
TRBD1	few	TRBV7-2	TRBJ1-5	TGTGCCAGCAGCCGGGAGCCCACAGGGGGCAATCAGCCCCAGCATTTT	CASSREPTGGNQPQHF
-	many	TRBV5-1	TRBJ1-2	TGCGCCAGCAGCCAGACAGTAGACTATGGCTACACCTTC	CASSQTVDYGYTF
TRBD1	few	TRBV19	TRBJ1-2	TGTGCCAGTAGGACGGGACAGGACCTTCGATATGGCTACACCTTC	CASRTGQDLRYGYTF
TRBD2	-	TRBV12-3/TRBV12-4	TRBJ2-1	TGTGCCAGCAGTTTTCTGCTAGCGGGCTACAATGAGCAGTTCTTC	CASSFLLAGYNEQFF
-	-	TRBV2	TRBJ1-3	TGTGCCAGCAACAGAGCTGGAAACACCATATATTTT	CASNRAGNTIYF
-	-	TRBV7-3	TRBJ1-5	TGTGCCAGCAGCCCAGTATTTACAGACGGTTTCGGTCAGCCCCAGCATTTT	CASSPVFTDGFGQPQHF
-	-	TRBV11-2	TRBJ1-1	TGTGCCAGCAGAATACCTGGGGGCTTGTTTCCTGAAGCTTTCTTT	CASRIPGGLFPEAFF
TRBD1	many	TRBV7-2	TRBJ1-5	TGTGCCAGCAGAAGACTAGGGGGCGGTGATCAGCCCCAGCATTTT	CASRRLGGGDQPQHF
-	-	TRBV19	TRBJ1-2	TGTGCCAGTACCCCCCCCGGACAGCTTCGCTATGGCTACACCTTC	CASTPPGQLRYGYTF
-	-	TRBV7-9	TRBJ2-6	TGTGCCAGCAGCGACCGAGGCCAATCTGGGGCCAACGTCCTGACTTTC	CASSDRGQSGANVLTF
-	many	TRBV30	TRBJ1-2	TGTGCCTGGGAACAGGGCGCGGGCTACACCTTC	CAWEQGAGYTF
-	many	TRBV19	TRBJ1-5	TGTGCCAGTAGTGTCCGGAAGGATAGCAATCAGCCCCAGCATTTT	CASSVRKDSNQPQHF
TRBD2	few	TRBV20-1	TRBJ2-7	TGCAGTGCTAGGCATTTAGCGGGAGGGCCTTACGAGCAGTACTTC	CSARHLAGGPYEQYF
-	many	TRBV11-2	TRBJ1-4	TGTGCCAGCAGCGAACGACTTACAGGGCCAACTAATGAAAAACTGTTTTTT	CASSERLTGPTNEKLFF
TRBD1	once	TRBV7-9	TRBJ1-5	TGTGCCAGCAGCTTGACAGGGGAACAGCCCCAGCATTTT	CASSLTGEQPQHF
-	few	TRBV30	TRBJ2-4	TGTGCCTGGAGTGTACGAGGGACGAACATTCAGTACTTC	CAWSVRGTNIQYF
-	few	TRBV29-1	TRBJ1-1	TGCAGCGTTGGTACAGGGTGGACCCAGGAAGCTTTCTTT	CSVGTGWTQEAFF
-	many	TRBV28	TRBJ2-5	TGTGCCAGCAGTTTTAATGGGGGGCTTAAAGAGACCCAGTACTTC	CASSFNGGLKETQYF
-	once	TRBV18	TRBJ2-7	TGTGCCAGCTCAAAAGCCCAGGGTACCTACGAGCAGTACTTC	CASSKAQGTYEQYF
-	many	TRBV28	TRBJ2-5	TGTGCCAGCAGCTCTCTTGGAGGGACAAACCAAGAGACCCAGTACTTC	CASSSLGGTNQETQYF
-	few	TRBV3-1	TRBJ1-2	TGTGCCAGCAGCCAAGATCGAATCATTCAGCTGAACTATGGCTACACCTTC	CASSQDRIIQLNYGYTF
-	-	TRBV3-1	TRBJ1-2	TGTGCCAGCAGCCGCCGCGCGGACAGACTGGGTGGCTACACCTTC	CASSRRADRLGGYTF
-	many	TRBV2	TRBJ1-5	TGTGCCAGCAGGGATAGGGGAGGCAATCAGCCCCAGCATTTT	CASRDRGGNQPQHF
TRBD1	few	TRBV18	TRBJ2-7	TGTGCCAGCTCCGCTGACAGGGGACAGTACGAGCAGTACTTC	CASSADRGQYEQYF
TRBD2	-	TRBV20-1	TRBJ2-7	TGCAGTGCTAGCGGGAGGGCCCCGGACGAGCAGTACTTC	CSASGRAPDEQYF